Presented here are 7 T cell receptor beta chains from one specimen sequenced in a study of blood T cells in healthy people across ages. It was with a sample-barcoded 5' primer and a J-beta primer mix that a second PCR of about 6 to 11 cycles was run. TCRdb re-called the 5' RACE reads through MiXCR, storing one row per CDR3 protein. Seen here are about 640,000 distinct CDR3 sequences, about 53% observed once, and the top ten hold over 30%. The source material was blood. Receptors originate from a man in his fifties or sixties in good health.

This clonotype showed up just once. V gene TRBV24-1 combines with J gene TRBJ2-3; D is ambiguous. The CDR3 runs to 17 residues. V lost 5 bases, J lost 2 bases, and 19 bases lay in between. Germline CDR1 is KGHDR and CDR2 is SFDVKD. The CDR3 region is CATSAWNTRVDTDTQYF. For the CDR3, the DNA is TGTGCCACCAGTGCCTGGAACACAAGGGTAGACACAGATACGCAGTATTTT.

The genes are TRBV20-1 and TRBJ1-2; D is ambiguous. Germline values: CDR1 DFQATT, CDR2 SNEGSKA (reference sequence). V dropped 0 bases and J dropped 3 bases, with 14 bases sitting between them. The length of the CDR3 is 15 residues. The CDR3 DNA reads TGCAGTGCTAGAGAAGGTGGCAGTACGTACTATGGCTACACCTTC. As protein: CSAREGGSTYYGYTF.

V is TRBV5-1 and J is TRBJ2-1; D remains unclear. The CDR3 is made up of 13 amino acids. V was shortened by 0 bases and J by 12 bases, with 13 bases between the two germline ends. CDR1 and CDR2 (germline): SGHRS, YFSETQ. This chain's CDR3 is CASSLVAAGGQFF. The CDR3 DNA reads TGCGCCAGCAGCTTGGTGGCTGCCGGTGGGCAGTTCTTC.

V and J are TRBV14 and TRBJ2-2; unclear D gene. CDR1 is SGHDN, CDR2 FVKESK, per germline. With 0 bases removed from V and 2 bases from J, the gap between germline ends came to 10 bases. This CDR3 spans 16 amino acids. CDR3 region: CASSQERLSNTGELFF. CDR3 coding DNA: TGTGCCAGCAGCCAAGAGAGACTTTCTAACACCGGGGAGCTGTTTTTT.

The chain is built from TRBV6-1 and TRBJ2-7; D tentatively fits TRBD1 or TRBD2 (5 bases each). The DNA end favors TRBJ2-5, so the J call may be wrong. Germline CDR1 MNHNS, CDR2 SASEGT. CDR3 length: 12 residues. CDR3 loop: CASRGWGETQYF. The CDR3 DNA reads TGTGCCAGCAGGGGGTGGGGGGAGACCCAGTACTTC.

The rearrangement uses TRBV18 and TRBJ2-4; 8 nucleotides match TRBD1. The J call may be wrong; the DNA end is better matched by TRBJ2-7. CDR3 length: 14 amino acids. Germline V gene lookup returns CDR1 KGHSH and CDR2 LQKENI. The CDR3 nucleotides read TGTGCCAGCTCACCCAATGACAGGGGTAACGAGCAGTACTTC. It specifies CASSPNDRGNEQYF.

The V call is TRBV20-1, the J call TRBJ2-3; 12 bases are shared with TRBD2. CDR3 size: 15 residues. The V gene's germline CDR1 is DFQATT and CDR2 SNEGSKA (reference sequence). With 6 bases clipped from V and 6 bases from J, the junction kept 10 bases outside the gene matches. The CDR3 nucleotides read TGCAGTGCGGGCGATACCGGGACTAGCGGGGATACGCAGTATTTT. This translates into CSAGDTGTSGDTQYF.